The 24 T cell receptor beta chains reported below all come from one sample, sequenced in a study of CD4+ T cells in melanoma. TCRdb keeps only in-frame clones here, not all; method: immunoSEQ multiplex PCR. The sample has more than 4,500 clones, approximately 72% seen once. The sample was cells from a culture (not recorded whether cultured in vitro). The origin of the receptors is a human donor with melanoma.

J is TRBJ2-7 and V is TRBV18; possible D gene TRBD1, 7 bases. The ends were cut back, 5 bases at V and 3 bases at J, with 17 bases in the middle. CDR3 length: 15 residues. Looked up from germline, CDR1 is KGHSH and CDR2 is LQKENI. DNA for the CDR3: TGTGCCAGCTCAGGGGGAGGACAGGTGATCTACGAGCAGTACTTC. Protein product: CASSGGGQVIYEQYF.

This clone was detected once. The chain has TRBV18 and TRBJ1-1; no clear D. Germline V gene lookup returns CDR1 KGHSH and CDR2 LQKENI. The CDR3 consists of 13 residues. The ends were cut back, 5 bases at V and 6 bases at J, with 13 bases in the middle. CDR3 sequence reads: CASSVRRVPEAFF. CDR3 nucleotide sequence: TGTGCCAGCTCAGTGAGGAGGGTCCCTGAAGCTTTCTTT.

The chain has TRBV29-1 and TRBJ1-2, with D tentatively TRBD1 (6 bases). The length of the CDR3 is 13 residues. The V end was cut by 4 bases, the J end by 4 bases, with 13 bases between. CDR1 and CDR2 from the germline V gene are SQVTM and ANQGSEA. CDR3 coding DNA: TGCAGCGTTGTGCAGGGGATTTTCTATGGCTACACCTTC. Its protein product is CSVVQGIFYGYTF.

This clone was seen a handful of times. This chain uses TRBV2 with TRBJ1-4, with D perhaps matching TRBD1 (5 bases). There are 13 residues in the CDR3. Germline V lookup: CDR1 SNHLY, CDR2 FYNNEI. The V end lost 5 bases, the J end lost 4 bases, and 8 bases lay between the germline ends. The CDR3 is CASSRGYNEKLFF. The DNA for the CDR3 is TGTGCCAGCAGTAGGGGTTATAATGAAAAACTGTTTTTT. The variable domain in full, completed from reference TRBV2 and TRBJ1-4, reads EPEVTQTPSHQVTQMGQEVILRCVPISNHLYFYWYRQILGQKVEFLVSFYNNEISEKSEIFDDQFSVERPDGSNFTLKIRSTKLEDSAMYFCASSRGYNEKLFFGSGTQLSVL.

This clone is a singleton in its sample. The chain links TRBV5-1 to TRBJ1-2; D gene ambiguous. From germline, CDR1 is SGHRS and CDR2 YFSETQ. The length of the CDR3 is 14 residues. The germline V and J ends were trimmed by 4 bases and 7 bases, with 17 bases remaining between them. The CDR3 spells CASSPYPLTVGYTF. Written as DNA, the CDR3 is TGCGCCAGCAGCCCCTACCCCTTGACGGTTGGCTACACCTTC.

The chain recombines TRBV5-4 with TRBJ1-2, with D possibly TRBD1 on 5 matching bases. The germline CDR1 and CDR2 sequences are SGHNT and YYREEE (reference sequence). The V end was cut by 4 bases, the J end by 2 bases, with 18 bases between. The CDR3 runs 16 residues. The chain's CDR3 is CASSRAGFSANYGYTF. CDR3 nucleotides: TGTGCCAGCAGCCGGGCAGGGTTTTCCGCCAACTATGGCTACACCTTC.

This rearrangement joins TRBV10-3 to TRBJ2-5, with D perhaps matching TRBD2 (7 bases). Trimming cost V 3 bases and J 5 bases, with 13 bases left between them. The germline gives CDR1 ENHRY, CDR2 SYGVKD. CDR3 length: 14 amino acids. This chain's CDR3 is CAISDAGARETQYF. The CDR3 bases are TGTGCCATCAGTGACGCGGGGGCCAGGGAGACCCAGTACTTC.

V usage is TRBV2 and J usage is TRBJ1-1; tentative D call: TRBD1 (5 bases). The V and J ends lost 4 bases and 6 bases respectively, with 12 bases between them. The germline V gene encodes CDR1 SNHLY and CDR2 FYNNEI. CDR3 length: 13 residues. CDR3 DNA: TGTGCCAGCAGTGGCCCTGGGGGTGCTGAAGCTTTCTTT. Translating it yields CASSGPGGAEAFF. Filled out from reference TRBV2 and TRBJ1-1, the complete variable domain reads EPEVTQTPSHQVTQMGQEVILRCVPISNHLYFYWYRQILGQKVEFLVSFYNNEISEKSEIFDDQFSVERPDGSNFTLKIRSTKLEDSAMYFCASSGPGGAEAFFGQGTRLTVV.

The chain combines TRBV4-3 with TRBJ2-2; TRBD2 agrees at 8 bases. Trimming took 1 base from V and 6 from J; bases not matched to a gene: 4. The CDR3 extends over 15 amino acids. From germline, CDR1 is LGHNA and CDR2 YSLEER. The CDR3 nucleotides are TGCGCCAGCAGCCAAGGCCCGGGGGGGGCCGGGGAGCTGTTTTTT. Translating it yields CASSQGPGGAGELFF.

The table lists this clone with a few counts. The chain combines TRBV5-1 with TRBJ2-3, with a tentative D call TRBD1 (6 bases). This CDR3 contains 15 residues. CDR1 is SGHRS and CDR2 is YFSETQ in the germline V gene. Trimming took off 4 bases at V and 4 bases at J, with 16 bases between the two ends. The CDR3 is CASSAQGSKADTQYF. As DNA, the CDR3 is TGCGCCAGCAGCGCACAGGGAAGTAAGGCAGATACGCAGTATTTT.

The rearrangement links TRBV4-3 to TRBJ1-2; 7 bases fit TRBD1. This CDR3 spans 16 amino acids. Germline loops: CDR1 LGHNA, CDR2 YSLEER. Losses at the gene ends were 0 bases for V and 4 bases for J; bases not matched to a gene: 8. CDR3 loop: CASSQEFSGTAYGYTF. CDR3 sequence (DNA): TGCGCCAGCAGCCAAGAGTTCTCCGGGACAGCCTATGGCTACACCTTC.

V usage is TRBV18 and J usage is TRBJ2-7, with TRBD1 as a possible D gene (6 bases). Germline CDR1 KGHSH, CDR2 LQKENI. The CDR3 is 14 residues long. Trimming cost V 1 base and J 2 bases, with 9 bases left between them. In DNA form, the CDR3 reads TGTGCCAGCTCACCACGGGACACAACCTACGAGCAGTACTTC. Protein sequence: CASSPRDTTYEQYF.

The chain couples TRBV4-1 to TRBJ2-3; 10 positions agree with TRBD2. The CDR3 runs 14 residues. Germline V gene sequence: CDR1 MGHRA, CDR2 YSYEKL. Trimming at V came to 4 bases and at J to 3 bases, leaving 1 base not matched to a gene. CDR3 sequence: CASSLSGGTDTQYF. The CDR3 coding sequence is TGCGCCAGCAGCCTTAGCGGGGGGACAGATACGCAGTATTTT.

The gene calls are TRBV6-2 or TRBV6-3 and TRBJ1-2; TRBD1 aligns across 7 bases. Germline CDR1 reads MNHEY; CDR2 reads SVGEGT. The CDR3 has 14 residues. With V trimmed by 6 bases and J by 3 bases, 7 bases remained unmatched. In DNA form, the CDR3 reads TGTGCCAGCAGCCTCGGCAGGGGGGACTATGGCTACACCTTC. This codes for CASSLGRGDYGYTF.

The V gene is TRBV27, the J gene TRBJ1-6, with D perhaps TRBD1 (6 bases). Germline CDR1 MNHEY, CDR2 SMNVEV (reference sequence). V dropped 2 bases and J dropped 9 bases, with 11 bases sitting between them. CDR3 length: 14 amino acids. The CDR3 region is CASSLQGFGSPLHF. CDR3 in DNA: TGTGCCAGCAGTTTACAGGGGTTTGGTTCACCCCTCCACTTT.

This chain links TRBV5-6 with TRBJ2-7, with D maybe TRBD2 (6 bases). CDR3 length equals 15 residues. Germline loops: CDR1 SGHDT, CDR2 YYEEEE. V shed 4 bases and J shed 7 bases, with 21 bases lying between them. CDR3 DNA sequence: TGTGCCAGCAGCCTCCCGCGGGACCTTCGTGTAGAGCAGTACTTC. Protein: CASSLPRDLRVEQYF.

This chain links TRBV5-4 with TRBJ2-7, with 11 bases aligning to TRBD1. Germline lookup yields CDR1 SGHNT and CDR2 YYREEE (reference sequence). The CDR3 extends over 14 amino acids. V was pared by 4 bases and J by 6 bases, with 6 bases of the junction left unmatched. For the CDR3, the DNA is TGTGCCAGCAGCACGGACAGGGGGCACGGCGAGCAGTACTTC. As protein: CASSTDRGHGEQYF.

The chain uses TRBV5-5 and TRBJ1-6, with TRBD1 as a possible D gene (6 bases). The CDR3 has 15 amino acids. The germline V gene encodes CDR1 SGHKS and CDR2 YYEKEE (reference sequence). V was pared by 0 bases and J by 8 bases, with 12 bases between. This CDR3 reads CASSLEPRGYSPLHF. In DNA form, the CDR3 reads TGTGCCAGCAGCTTGGAACCCAGGGGATATTCACCCCTCCACTTT.

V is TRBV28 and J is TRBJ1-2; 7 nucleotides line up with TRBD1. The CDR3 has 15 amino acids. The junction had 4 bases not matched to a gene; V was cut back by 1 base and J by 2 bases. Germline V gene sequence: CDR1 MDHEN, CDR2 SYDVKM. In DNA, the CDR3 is TGTGCCAGCAGTTTATCGGCAGGGGGGAACTATGGCTACACCTTC. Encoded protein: CASSLSAGGNYGYTF.

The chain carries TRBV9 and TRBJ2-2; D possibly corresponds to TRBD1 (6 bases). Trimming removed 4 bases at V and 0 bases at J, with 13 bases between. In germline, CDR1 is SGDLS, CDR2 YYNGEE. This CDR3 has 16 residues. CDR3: CASSPEGGTNTGELFF. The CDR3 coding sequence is TGTGCCAGCAGCCCCGAAGGGGGAACGAACACCGGGGAGCTGTTTTTT.

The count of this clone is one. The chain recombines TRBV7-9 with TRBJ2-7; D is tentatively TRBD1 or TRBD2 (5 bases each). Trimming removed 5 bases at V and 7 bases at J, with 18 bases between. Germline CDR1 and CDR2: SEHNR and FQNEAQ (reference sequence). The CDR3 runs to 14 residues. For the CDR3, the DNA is TGTGCCAGCAGCCCGCTGGGACGGTTCAAAGAGCAGTACTTC. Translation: CASSPLGRFKEQYF.

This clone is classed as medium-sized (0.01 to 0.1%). For the CDR3, the DNA is TGTGCCAGCTCAGCCGACAGGGGGCTCTACGAGCAGTACTTC. Encoded protein: CASSADRGLYEQYF. The V call is TRBV18, the J call TRBJ2-7, with TRBD1 matching over 10 bases. The CDR3 has 14 amino acids. Looked up from germline, CDR1 is KGHSH and CDR2 is LQKENI. Unmatched junction bases numbered 4, after V lost 5 bases and J lost 3 bases.

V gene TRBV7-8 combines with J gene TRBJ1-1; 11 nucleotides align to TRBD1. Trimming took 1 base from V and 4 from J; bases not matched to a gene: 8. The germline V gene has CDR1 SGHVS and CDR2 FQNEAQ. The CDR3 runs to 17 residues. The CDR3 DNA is TGTGCCAGCAGCTTAGGATCTTCTGGGACAGGGGGCACTGAAGCTTTCTTT. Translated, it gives CASSLGSSGTGGTEAFF.

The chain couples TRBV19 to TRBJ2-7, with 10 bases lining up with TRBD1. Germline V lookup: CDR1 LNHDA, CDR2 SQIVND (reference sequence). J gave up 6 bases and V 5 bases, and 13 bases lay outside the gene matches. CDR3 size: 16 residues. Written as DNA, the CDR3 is TGTGCCAGTAGTGCAGAATACCGGGACAGGGGCCTCGAGCAGTACTTC. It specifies CASSAEYRDRGLEQYF. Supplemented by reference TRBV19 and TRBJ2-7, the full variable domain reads DGGITQSPKYLFRKEGQNVTLSCEQNLNHDAMYWYRQDPGQGLRLIYYSQIVNDFQKGDIAEGYSVSREKKESFPLTVTSAQKNPTAFYLCASSAEYRDRGLEQYFGPGTRLTVT.